This section outlines one TCR beta chain sequence together with its context. This sample is part of a study of T cell responses to AZD1222 COVID-19 vaccine. Whole-study context: Second-dose timings of about 4 or about 12 weeks were pooled.

Trimming left V 1 base short and J 6 bases short, with 10 bases between. The length of the CDR3 is 14 residues. In germline, CDR1 is SGHNT, CDR2 YENEEA. Assay: immunoSEQ multiplex PCR; the TCRdb copy retains only in-frame clones and omits some. The sample consists of around 100,000 clones, roughly 88% of them appearing once. The origin of this receptor is an adult in good health. This sequence joins TRBV11-3 and TRBJ1-5; D ambiguous. Sequenced here: peripheral blood, sampled on day 0 of AZD1222 vaccination. The CDR3 nucleotides are TGTGCCAGCAGCTTAGTGTCGGGCGGTCAGCCCCAGCATTTT. Protein: CASSLVSGGQPQHF.